Following are 8 T cell receptor beta chains from one sample sequenced in a study of Ad26.COV2.S vaccination and SARS-CoV-2 variants. Using immunoSEQ multiplex PCR, the repertoire was profiled, and TCRdb retains in-frame clones only, with some absent. The sample lists just under 250,000 clones; approximately 90% were seen once. This sample's treatment: roughly 18 received Ad26.COV2.S at low or high dose, single or two shots; several received placebo; per-sample allocation not given. The samples were gathered on day 63 after the first injection of vaccine or placebo. Material: peripheral blood, obtained in a trial of Ad26.COV2.S vaccine versus placebo. These receptors all stem from a person aged 18-60 years who received the Ad26.COV2.S COVID-19 vaccine or a placebo.

This sequence joins TRBV6-5 and TRBJ2-7; the D gene is possibly TRBD1 (6 bases). Trimming removed 7 bases at V and 2 bases at J, with 15 bases between. Germline CDR1 and CDR2: MNHEY and SVGAGI. CDR3 length equals 14 residues. In DNA form, the CDR3 reads TGTGCCAGCACTCGTGCAGGGGCCGCCTACGAGCAGTACTTC. This translates into CASTRAGAAYEQYF.

The J gene is TRBJ2-6, the V gene TRBV15; D unclear. In germline, CDR1 is LNHNV, CDR2 YYDKDF (reference sequence). This CDR3 is built from 16 residues. Trimming pared 3 bases from V and 0 bases from J, leaving 9 bases between. CDR3 protein: CATSSAMSSGANVLTF. The DNA for the CDR3 is TGTGCCACCAGCAGCGCTATGAGCTCTGGGGCCAACGTCCTGACTTTC.

V is TRBV11-2 and J is TRBJ1-1, with D perhaps TRBD1 (5 bases). The ends were cut back, 3 bases at V and 4 bases at J, with 15 bases in the middle. The CDR3 sequence is 15 residues long. The germline V gene has CDR1 SGHAT and CDR2 FQNNGV. The chain's CDR3 is CASSLGQGGVTEAFF. CDR3 nucleotide sequence: TGTGCCAGCAGCTTGGGGCAGGGTGGGGTCACTGAAGCTTTCTTT.

Here the CDR3 DNA reads TGTGCCAGCGGGAGCGGGTTATGGACCGGGGAGCTGTTTTTT. This translates into CASGSGLWTGELFF. The V call is TRBV11-2, the J call TRBJ2-2; TRBD2 might be the D (6 bases). Deletions cut 8 bases from V and 5 bases from J, with 15 bases between. The CDR3 runs 14 residues. Germline-derived CDR1 and CDR2 are SGHAT and FQNNGV.

This chain uses TRBV28 with TRBJ2-7; TRBD2 agrees at 7 bases. Germline V gene sequence: CDR1 MDHEN, CDR2 SYDVKM. The CDR3 covers 17 residues. Trimming took 5 bases from V and 2 from J; bases not matched to a gene: 15. The DNA for the CDR3 is TGTGCCAGCAGTCCCGGGGGGTGGGGACGGATCACCTACGAGCAGTACTTC. The encoded protein is CASSPGGWGRITYEQYF.

In DNA form, the CDR3 reads TGTGCCAGCAGTTACGGGGGGGGATCGTATGGCTACACCTTC. Translated, it gives CASSYGGGSYGYTF. The rearrangement joins TRBV6-5 to TRBJ1-2; a weak D match, TRBD1 (5 bases). Per germline, CDR1 MNHEY and CDR2 SVGAGI. Trimming shortened V by 2 bases and J by 5 bases, and 12 bases separated the two germline ends. CDR3 size: 14 residues.

The rearrangement uses TRBV28 and TRBJ2-7, with 7 bases aligning to TRBD1. Germline loops: CDR1 MDHEN, CDR2 SYDVKM. The CDR3 extends over 15 amino acids. V gave up 1 base and J gave up 1 base; unmatched junction bases: 4. CDR3 in DNA: TGTGCCAGCAGTTTATTCCGGGACAGTTCCTACGAGCAGTACTTC. Translation gives CASSLFRDSSYEQYF.

This chain connects TRBV7-9 to TRBJ2-5; no clear D gene. The ends were cut back, 1 base at V and 5 bases at J, with 5 bases in the middle. CDR1 is SEHNR and CDR2 is FQNEAQ in the germline V gene (reference sequence). This CDR3 region has 12 residues. Written as DNA, the CDR3 is TGTGCCAGCAGCTTAGTTTTCGAGACCCAGTACTTC. Amino acids: CASSLVFETQYF.